A selection of T cell receptor beta chains follows, all from one sample in a study of T cells in Graves' hyperthyroidism and ophthalmopathy. TCRdb reanalysed the multiplex PCR reads using MiXCR and keeps one entry per CDR3 protein. This sample has roughly 720,000 distinct CDR3 sequences; approximately 15% occur once, and the top ten carry about a sixth. The sequenced sample was blood. Receptors originate from a man between 45 and 60 years old with Graves' hyperthyroidism. The CDR3 runs from the conserved cysteine through the conserved F or W. The D gene is left open where the match is weak. Part of the rows lack a size; the others show once, few, many or a class for expanded clones.

J | D | V | size | DNA | CDR3
TRBJ2-1 | - | TRBV7-9 | few | TGTGCCAGCAGCTTAAGGATGGTCGGGGCGGGACCCGACAATGAGCAGTTCTTC | CASSLRMVGAGPDNEQFF
TRBJ1-6 | - | TRBV7-9 | many | TGTGCCAGCAGCCCGGTACAGGCTGTCAATTCACCCCTCCACTTT | CASSPVQAVNSPLHF
TRBJ2-5 | - | TRBV3-1 | many | TGTGCCAGCAGCCAAAATGTCGGGCTGCAAGAGACCCAGTACTTC | CASSQNVGLQETQYF
TRBJ1-6 | - | TRBV27 | - | TGTGCCAGCCAAGAGGGCGGACAGCAAAATTCACCCCTCCACTTT | CASQEGGQQNSPLHF
TRBJ2-2 | TRBD2 | TRBV9 | once | TGTGCCAGCAGCTTTGGACTAGCGAAGAACACCGGGGAGCTGTTTTTT | CASSFGLAKNTGELFF
TRBJ2-6 | TRBD1 | TRBV3-1 | - | TGTGCCAGCAGCCCGACAGGGACGCCCTCTGGGGCCAACGTCCTGACTTTC | CASSPTGTPSGANVLTF
TRBJ1-1 | - | TRBV20-1 | - | TGCAGTGCTAGAGATATTGGGGTCGTGAACACTGAAGCTTTCTTT | CSARDIGVVNTEAFF
TRBJ2-6 | TRBD1 | TRBV29-1 | - | TGCAGCGTCAGGACAGGGGAAATGACTGGGGCCAACGTCCTGACTTTC | CSVRTGEMTGANVLTF
TRBJ2-7 | TRBD2 | TRBV7-9 | many | TGTGCCAGCAGCCCGCAAACTAGCGGGAGATCCTACGAGCAGTACTTC | CASSPQTSGRSYEQYF
TRBJ2-5 | - | TRBV20-1 | few | TGCAGTGAACTGGGACCCGGGGTCGAGACCCAGTACTTC | CSELGPGVETQYF
TRBJ2-6 | - | TRBV5-1 | - | TGCGCCAACTCTGGGGGGCCTGGGGCCAACGTCCTGACTTTC | CANSGGPGANVLTF
TRBJ1-6 | - | TRBV6-1 | many | TGTGCCACCGCTCGGCTTGCCGGGACGGATAATTCACCCCTCCACTTT | CATARLAGTDNSPLHF
TRBJ1-2 | - | TRBV29-1 | many | TGCAGCGTCTACCGGGACGGGACAGGCTACACCTTC | CSVYRDGTGYTF
TRBJ1-1 | - | TRBV7-9 | few | TGTGGTGACAGGCTCACTGAAGCTTTCTTT | CGDRLTEAFF
TRBJ2-7 | - | TRBV10-3 | few | TGTGCCATCAGTGAGGAGGGGGAAAAGTGGGGGCAGTACTTC | CAISEEGEKWGQYF
TRBJ2-3 | - | TRBV28 | - | TGTGCCAGCAGTTCAGATAGGGCTTCCCTCACAGATACGCAGTATTTT | CASSSDRASLTDTQYF
TRBJ2-4 | - | TRBV11-2 | many | TGTGCCAGCAGGGACCCCAGGGGCGAAGCCAAAAACATTCAGTACTTC | CASRDPRGEAKNIQYF
TRBJ2-6 | TRBD1 | TRBV11-3 | - | TGTGCCAGCAGCCCAGGGACAGGAAGTTCTGGGACCAACGTCCTGACTTTC | CASSPGTGSSGTNVLTF
TRBJ1-5 | - | TRBV29-1 | many | TGCAGCGTTGCTCTCGGCAATCAGCCCCAGCATTTT | CSVALGNQPQHF
TRBJ2-5 | - | TRBV24-1 | many | TGTGCCACTGCAAAAGGGGGTGGTCAGGAGACCCAGTACTTC | CATAKGGGQETQYF
TRBJ2-5 | - | TRBV28 | few | TGTGCCAGCAGTTTAATGGACAGTCTCCAAGAGACCCAGTACTTC | CASSLMDSLQETQYF
TRBJ2-5 | - | TRBV2 | many | TGTGCCAGCAGCGAATATAGCCCGGCCCAGTACTTC | CASSEYSPAQYF
TRBJ1-1 | - | TRBV28 | few | TGTGCCAGCAGTGGGGATGTCACTGAAGCTTTCTTT | CASSGDVTEAFF
TRBJ2-7 | TRBD2 | TRBV7-2 | few | TGTGCCAGCAGCCGGACTAGCGGGGGGAGTAGAACCTACGAGCAGTACTTC | CASSRTSGGSRTYEQYF
TRBJ2-4 | TRBD2 | TRBV12-3/TRBV12-4 | many | TGTGCCAGCACCCACTCCTGGGAGGGAGCCAAAAACATTCAGTACTTC | CASTHSWEGAKNIQYF
TRBJ2-1 | - | TRBV28 | few | TGTGCCAGCAGTTTTAAGGCGAGTTCGGGGAGTCGACCGTTCTTC | CASSFKASSGSRPFF
TRBJ2-3 | TRBD2 | TRBV6-2/TRBV6-3 | many | TGTGCCAGCACTCGCCTCTACGGGGGGTCGGGTACGCAGTATTTT | CASTRLYGGSGTQYF
TRBJ2-1 | - | TRBV28 | many | TGTGCCAGCAGTTCGGGGGCTAGATCTCCCAATGAGCAGTTCTTC | CASSSGARSPNEQFF
TRBJ2-5 | - | TRBV3-1 | - | TGTGCCAGCAGCCAAGATAGTCCGGGCCAAGAGACCCAGTACTTC | CASSQDSPGQETQYF
TRBJ1-5 | - | TRBV28 | many | TGTGCCAGCAGTCCCACAGAATTTAGCAATCAGCCCCAGCATTTT | CASSPTEFSNQPQHF
TRBJ2-3 | TRBD2 | TRBV7-9 | many | TGTGCCAGCAGCCTCATAGCGGGAGGAACAGATACGCAGTATTTT | CASSLIAGGTDTQYF
TRBJ2-3 | TRBD2 | TRBV28 | many | TGTGCCAGCACTACCGGACTAGCAGATACGCAGTATTTT | CASTTGLADTQYF
TRBJ2-1 | - | TRBV29-1 | - | TGCAGCGTTTCCGGGACGGTATACAATGAGCAGTTCTTC | CSVSGTVYNEQFF
TRBJ2-3 | TRBD2 | TRBV11-2 | many | TGTGCCAGCAGCCCTAGCGGGCCCGGGCCAGATACGCAGTATTTT | CASSPSGPGPDTQYF
TRBJ1-1 | - | TRBV25-1 | many | TGTGCCAGCAGTGACGAGGGTTTCCCTGAAGCTTTCTTT | CASSDEGFPEAFF
TRBJ1-1 | - | TRBV7-2 | many | TGTGCCAGCAGCTTTATGTTGAACACTGAAGCTTTCTTT | CASSFMLNTEAFF
TRBJ2-7 | - | TRBV7-9 | - | TGTGCCAGCAGCTTAGTTGAAGGGGAAGCTCGCGAGCAGTACTTC | CASSLVEGEAREQYF
TRBJ2-1 | - | TRBV5-4 | - | TGTGCCAGCAGCTTGGTTCCGGTAGCGGACGAGGAGCAGTTCTTC | CASSLVPVADEEQFF
TRBJ1-1 | - | TRBV5-1 | - | TGCGCCAGCAGCTTGGATGGGGATAGCACTGAAGCTTTCTTT | CASSLDGDSTEAFF
TRBJ2-1 | - | TRBV6-2/TRBV6-3 | few | TGTGCCAGCAGTTACTCGAGTAGGGGGGGATCCTACAATGAGCAGTTCTTC | CASSYSSRGGSYNEQFF
TRBJ2-7 | TRBD1 | TRBV10-3 | - | TGTGCCATCAGTCATGGACAGGGAACCTACGAGCAGTACTTC | CAISHGQGTYEQYF
TRBJ2-7 | - | TRBV7-9 | - | TGTGCCAGCAGCTTAGCTTCGGGGAGGATCGTATACGAGCAGTACTTC | CASSLASGRIVYEQYF
TRBJ1-5 | TRBD1 | TRBV3-1 | many | TGTGCCAGCAGCTTATCCCGACAGGGAAGCAATCAGCCCCAGCATTTT | CASSLSRQGSNQPQHF
TRBJ1-5 | TRBD1 | TRBV7-9 | few | TGTGCCAGCAGCAGGACAGGGGACAATCAGCCCCAGCATTTT | CASSRTGDNQPQHF
TRBJ2-5 | TRBD2 | TRBV28 | few | TGTGCCAGCAGTTTCTGGGTTAGCGGGACGGGAAGGACCCAGTACTTC | CASSFWVSGTGRTQYF
TRBJ2-2 | - | TRBV12-3/TRBV12-4 | many | TGTGCCAGCGCGTTGGTTACCGGGGAGCTGTTTTTT | CASALVTGELFF
TRBJ1-1 | - | TRBV14 | - | TGTGCCAGCAGCCAACGACCCAGCCGGCGCGCTTTCTTT | CASSQRPSRRAFF
TRBJ2-5 | TRBD2 | TRBV11-2 | many | TGTGCCAGCAGCTGGATCCGGACTAGCGGGCAAGAGACCCAGTACTTC | CASSWIRTSGQETQYF
TRBJ2-2 | TRBD2 | TRBV7-8 | - | TGTGCCAGCAGCAAACTAGCGGGAGGGACCGGGGAGCTGTTTTTT | CASSKLAGGTGELFF
TRBJ1-6 | - | TRBV3-1 | many | TGTGCCAGCAGCCAAACATGGGAAGAGGGTTCACCCCTCCACTTT | CASSQTWEEGSPLHF
TRBJ2-7 | - | TRBV7-8 | many | TGTGCCAGCAGCTTCGAGGGGTGGGAGCAGTACTTC | CASSFEGWEQYF
TRBJ1-5 | - | TRBV28 | - | TGTGCCAGCTCAAGTGGGAGTCAGCCCCAGCATTTT | CASSSGSQPQHF
TRBJ2-3 | - | TRBV7-3 | few | TGTGCCAGCAGCTTAGGATCCTGGCGCGATACGCAGTATTTT | CASSLGSWRDTQYF
TRBJ2-7 | TRBD2 | TRBV25-1 | - | TGTGCCAGCAGTCTAGCGGGAGGCGGAAACGAGCAGTACTTC | CASSLAGGGNEQYF
TRBJ2-1 | TRBD2 | TRBV7-9 | - | TGTGCCAGCAGCTTCGCCTTATCGTCGGGAGGTGAGGAGCAGTTCTTC | CASSFALSSGGEEQFF
TRBJ1-1 | TRBD1 | TRBV20-1 | - | TGCAGTGCCACTCAATCGGCAGGGGGCCTCGCTTTCTTT | CSATQSAGGLAFF
TRBJ2-5 | - | TRBV5-5 | many | TGTGCCAGCACCCCGGGACACCAGTACCAAGAGACCCAGTACTTC | CASTPGHQYQETQYF
TRBJ2-5 | TRBD2 | TRBV20-1 | - | TGCAGTGCTCAGGGACTAGCGGGAGACCAAGAGACCCAGTACTTC | CSAQGLAGDQETQYF
TRBJ2-7 | TRBD2 | TRBV19 | - | TGTGCCAGTAGTATCCGGGGACTAGCGGGCTACGAGCAGTACTTC | CASSIRGLAGYEQYF
TRBJ1-4 | - | TRBV6-5 | - | TGTGCCAGCAGTTACACATCCTCGGGGGGAAAACTGTTTTTT | CASSYTSSGGKLFF